The 25 T cell receptor beta chains reported below all come from one sample, sequenced in a study of cytomegalovirus exposure and HLA in healthy donors. The PCR contained 60 Vbeta and 13 Jbeta primers. The assay was immunoSEQ multiplex PCR, and TCRdb's table has in-frame clones only and misses some. The data contain fewer than 150,000 clones, approximately 71% of them singletons. Sequenced material: PBMCs. Receptor source: a woman aged 45-60 years in good health and CMV-seronegative.

The chain links TRBV18 to TRBJ1-2; TRBD1 might be the D (6 bases). With 3 bases removed from V and 3 bases from J, the gap between germline ends came to 14 bases. The V gene's germline CDR1 is KGHSH and CDR2 LQKENI. The CDR3 runs to 15 residues. The CDR3 sequence is CASSPLLGGDYGYTF. DNA of the CDR3: TGTGCCAGCTCACCCCTATTAGGGGGGGACTATGGCTACACCTTC.

The rearrangement uses TRBV27 and TRBJ1-1; no definite D call. The CDR3 loop spans 15 amino acids. Germline lookup yields CDR1 MNHEY and CDR2 SMNVEV (reference sequence). The V and J ends lost 2 bases and 2 bases respectively, with 12 bases between them. CDR3 DNA: TGTGCCAGCAGTTTAAAGTCACGGGGTAACACTGAAGCTTTCTTT. Amino acids: CASSLKSRGNTEAFF.

This clone was seen a few times. The rearrangement uses TRBV25-1 and TRBJ1-6; 8 positions match TRBD1. This CDR3 has 14 amino acids. CDR1 and CDR2 (germline): MGHDK, SYGVNS. V shed 3 bases, J shed 10 bases, and the junction held 5 bases outside the gene matches. CDR3 protein: CASSDDRGWSPLHF. The CDR3 nucleotides are TGTGCCAGCAGTGATGACAGGGGTTGGTCACCCCTCCACTTT.

This chain joins TRBV5-4 and TRBJ1-4, with a possible D match to TRBD1 (6 bases). The germline CDR1 and CDR2 sequences are SGHNT and YYREEE (reference sequence). The CDR3 runs to 15 residues. V was clipped by 1 base and J by 6 bases, with 13 bases between them. This CDR3 is CASSLFGQGHEKLFF. In DNA form, the CDR3 reads TGTGCCAGCAGCTTGTTTGGGCAGGGGCATGAAAAACTGTTTTTT.

The gene calls are TRBV2 and TRBJ1-1; tentatively, D is TRBD1 (6 bases). The V end was cut by 7 bases, the J end by 2 bases, with 11 bases between. The germline V gene encodes CDR1 SNHLY and CDR2 FYNNEI. The CDR3 contains 13 residues. This CDR3 is CASKAGTNTEAFF. The CDR3 DNA reads as TGTGCCAGCAAGGCAGGGACAAACACTGAAGCTTTCTTT.

V usage is TRBV19 and J usage is TRBJ2-1, with 15 bases matching TRBD2. The CDR3 totals 19 residues. Per the germline V gene, CDR1 is LNHDA and CDR2 is SQIVND (reference sequence). Losses at the gene ends were 2 bases for V and 0 bases for J; bases not matched to a gene: 5. CDR3 loop: CASSIRTSGGVVSYNEQFF. The DNA for the CDR3 is TGTGCCAGTAGTATAAGGACTAGCGGGGGGGTGGTCTCCTACAATGAGCAGTTCTTC. Full variable domain (missing parts from reference TRBV19 and TRBJ2-1): DGGITQSPKYLFRKEGQNVTLSCEQNLNHDAMYWYRQDPGQGLRLIYYSQIVNDFQKGDIAEGYSVSREKKESFPLTVTSAQKNPTAFYLCASSIRTSGGVVSYNEQFFGPGTRLTVL.

This chain uses TRBV29-1 with TRBJ1-2; D might be TRBD1 (5 bases). CDR1 and CDR2 from the germline V gene are SQVTM and ANQGSEA. This CDR3 has 16 residues. V dropped 4 bases and J dropped 5 bases, with 23 bases sitting between them. Here the CDR3 DNA reads TGCAGCGTTGGAAAACCCCGGGGGGGGTCCCGGTATGGCTACACCTTC. Protein sequence: CSVGKPRGGSRYGYTF.

The rearrangement uses TRBV19 and TRBJ2-2; TRBD2 matches at 10 bases. CDR1 is LNHDA and CDR2 is SQIVND in the germline V gene (reference sequence). The J segment lost 5 bases and the V segment lost 9 bases, leaving 9 bases of the junction unmatched. The CDR3 contains 15 residues. CDR3 sequence reads: CASALAGIGTGELFF. The CDR3 coding sequence is TGTGCCAGCGCACTAGCGGGGATTGGGACCGGGGAGCTGTTTTTT.

The chain recombines TRBV9 with TRBJ2-7; D is possibly TRBD1 (6 bases). Trimming left V 0 bases short and J 5 bases short, with 15 bases between. In germline, CDR1 is SGDLS, CDR2 YYNGEE. This CDR3 comprises 15 residues. The CDR3 DNA follows: TGTGCCAGCAGCGTAGGTGAGGGGGTTTGGCACGAGCAGTACTTC. Protein sequence: CASSVGEGVWHEQYF.

Concerning this clone: An end of the junction does not agree with germline; a read error may underlie this. The genes are TRBV7-7 and TRBJ2-1, with 10 positions matching TRBD1. Germline V gene data show CDR1 as SSHAT and CDR2 as FNYEAQ (reference sequence). CDR3 size: 14 residues. DNA of the CDR3: TGTGCTAGCAGCTTTGGGACAGGGGTCAATGAGCAGTTCTTC. Translation gives CASSFGTGVNEQFF.

The chain carries TRBV6-1 and TRBJ2-3; the match to TRBD1 covers 8 bases. This CDR3 spans 15 amino acids. Germline V gene sequence: CDR1 MNHNS, CDR2 SASEGT. Trimming at V came to 2 bases and at J to 6 bases, leaving 7 bases not matched to a gene. CDR3 residues: CASSESDRDWDTQYF. The CDR3 coding sequence is TGTGCCAGCAGTGAATCGGACAGGGATTGGGATACGCAGTATTTT.

This clone was found a few times. CDR3 coding DNA: TGTGCCAGCAGCGTAGGAGCGACAGGGAACACTGAAGCTTTCTTT. This sequence encodes CASSVGATGNTEAFF. The chain carries TRBV9 and TRBJ1-1, with D maybe TRBD1 (6 bases). In germline, CDR1 is SGDLS, CDR2 YYNGEE. This CDR3 region has 15 residues. The germline V and J ends were trimmed by 0 bases and 1 base, with 10 bases remaining between them.

The rearrangement joins TRBV15 to TRBJ2-6, with 10 bases that match TRBD2. The CDR3 has 20 amino acids. J was trimmed by 0 bases and V by 1 base; bases with no gene match: 9. Germline V gives CDR1 LNHNV, CDR2 YYDKDF (reference sequence). The CDR3 sequence is CATSRGLTSGASSGANVLTF. The CDR3 DNA follows: TGTGCCACCAGCAGAGGCCTAACTAGCGGGGCAAGCTCTGGGGCCAACGTCCTGACTTTC.

This chain uses TRBV30 with TRBJ2-7; D possibly corresponds to TRBD1 (5 bases). CDR3 length: 16 amino acids. Germline CDR1 and CDR2: GTSNPN and SVGIG (reference sequence). V shed 4 bases and J shed 0 bases, with 19 bases lying between them. The CDR3, as DNA: TGTGCCTGGATTCCGCAGCGAACAGGAGCCTCCTACGAGCAGTACTTC. This translates into CAWIPQRTGASYEQYF.

Notes on this clone: Other DNA variants within this sample encode the same CDR3. V is TRBV11-1 and J is TRBJ1-1; D may be TRBD1 (5 bases). The CDR3 extends over 13 amino acids. The germline V gene encodes CDR1 SGHAT and CDR2 FQDESV (reference sequence). V was trimmed by 8 bases and J by 3 bases, leaving 13 bases between them. The CDR3 here is CASAWGEDTEAFF. CDR3 DNA sequence: TGTGCCAGCGCATGGGGGGAAGACACTGAAGCTTTCTTT. Supplemented by reference TRBV11-1 and TRBJ1-1, the full variable domain reads EAEVAQSPRYKITEKSQAVAFWCDPISGHATLYWYRQILGQGPELLVQFQDESVVDDSQLPKDRFSAERLKGVDSTLKIQPAELGDSAMYLCASAWGEDTEAFFGQGTRLTVV.

The V and J genes are TRBV6-5 and TRBJ2-7; D unclear. The CDR3 covers 12 residues. Germline values: CDR1 MNHEY, CDR2 SVGAGI. V was shortened by 6 bases and J by 2 bases, with 8 bases between the two germline ends. The CDR3 reads CASSHEPYEQYF. In DNA form, the CDR3 reads TGTGCCAGCAGCCACGAGCCCTACGAGCAGTACTTC.

This clone has just one count. The CDR3 protein is CAWMLGSYEQYF. CDR3 nucleotides: TGTGCCTGGATGCTAGGTTCCTACGAGCAGTACTTC. This chain uses TRBV30 with TRBJ2-7; no clear D. The germline gives CDR1 GTSNPN, CDR2 SVGIG (reference sequence). There are 12 residues in the CDR3. The V end was cut by 4 bases, the J end by 1 base, with 8 bases between.

The V call is TRBV19, the J call TRBJ1-6, with no clear D. Germline-derived CDR1 and CDR2 are LNHDA and SQIVND (reference sequence). CDR3 size: 14 residues. Trimming cost V 4 bases and J 8 bases, with 12 bases left between them. This CDR3 reads CASSTRLGDSPLHF. CDR3 DNA: TGTGCCAGTAGTACACGACTGGGAGATTCACCCCTCCACTTT.

The chain uses TRBV5-4 and TRBJ2-7; TRBD1 agrees at 7 bases. Trimming cost V 4 bases and J 1 base; bases outside gene matches: 5. The CDR3 is 14 amino acids. Germline V lookup: CDR1 SGHNT, CDR2 YYREEE (reference sequence). For the CDR3, the DNA is TGTGCCAGCAGCCAAAACAGGGGATCCTACGAGCAGTACTTC. This gives the protein CASSQNRGSYEQYF.

The rearrangement uses TRBV10-3 and TRBJ2-7; 15 bases are shared with TRBD2. The CDR3 totals 16 residues. CDR1 and CDR2 from the germline V gene are ENHRY and SYGVKD. Trimming cost V 4 bases and J 2 bases; bases outside gene matches: 3. CDR3 coding DNA: TGTGCCATCAGTGTGGGGACTAGCGGGGGGACCTACGAGCAGTACTTC. Translation gives CAISVGTSGGTYEQYF.

The V call is TRBV9, the J call TRBJ2-7; D may be TRBD1 (6 bases). This CDR3 has 15 residues. Germline-derived CDR1 and CDR2 are SGDLS and YYNGEE. V lost 3 bases, J lost 2 bases, and 15 bases lay in between. Written as DNA, the CDR3 is TGTGCCAGCAGCGCCTCCGGGACACCCGCCTACGAGCAGTACTTC. Translating it yields CASSASGTPAYEQYF.

This clone is a singleton in its sample. The chain has TRBV11-2 and TRBJ2-2; D possibly corresponds to TRBD2 (5 bases). This CDR3 comprises 12 residues. The ends were cut back, 9 bases at V and 7 bases at J, with 12 bases in the middle. Germline lookup yields CDR1 SGHAT and CDR2 FQNNGV. DNA for the CDR3: TGTGCCAGTCGTCTAGGGAGCGGGGAGCTGTTTTTT. Encoded protein: CASRLGSGELFF.

Only a few counts were recorded for this clone. This chain uses TRBV11-3 with TRBJ2-3; the match to TRBD2 covers 10 bases. J was trimmed by 1 base and V by 1 base; bases with no gene match: 2. The CDR3 totals 16 residues. The germline CDR1 and CDR2 sequences are SGHNT and YENEEA. Written as DNA, the CDR3 is TGTGCCAGCAGCTTAGGGACTAGCGGTCGCACAGATACGCAGTATTTT. Its protein product is CASSLGTSGRTDTQYF.

J is TRBJ1-6 and V is TRBV4-2; D remains ambiguous. Germline CDR1 is LGHNA and CDR2 is YNFKEQ. Trimming left V 0 bases short and J 0 bases short, with 6 bases between. The CDR3 is 16 amino acids. CDR3 in DNA: TGTGCCAGCAGCCAAGAGCCGAGCTCCTATAATTCACCCCTCCACTTT. This translates into CASSQEPSSYNSPLHF.

The table lists this clone with a few counts. The genes are TRBV7-3 and TRBJ2-2; TRBD1 agrees at 8 bases. The germline gives CDR1 SGHTA, CDR2 FQGTGA. CDR3 length: 16 residues. With V trimmed by 4 bases and J by 1 base, 5 bases remained unmatched. CDR3 sequence (DNA): TGTGCCAGCAGCTCAAGACAGGGGATGAACACCGGGGAGCTGTTTTTT. Its translation: CASSSRQGMNTGELFF.